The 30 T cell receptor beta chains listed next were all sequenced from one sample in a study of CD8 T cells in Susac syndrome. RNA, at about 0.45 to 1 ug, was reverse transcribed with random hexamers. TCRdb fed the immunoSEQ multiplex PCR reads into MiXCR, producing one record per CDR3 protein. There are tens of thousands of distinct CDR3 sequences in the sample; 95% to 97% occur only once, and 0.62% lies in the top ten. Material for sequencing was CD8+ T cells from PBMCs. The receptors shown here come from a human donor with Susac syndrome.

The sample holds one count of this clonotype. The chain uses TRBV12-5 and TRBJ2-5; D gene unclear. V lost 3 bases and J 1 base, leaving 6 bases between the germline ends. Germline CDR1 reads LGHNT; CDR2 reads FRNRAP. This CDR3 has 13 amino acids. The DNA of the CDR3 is TGTGCTAGTGGTTTAAGCAGCCAAGAGACCCAGTACTTC. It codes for CASGLSSQETQYF.

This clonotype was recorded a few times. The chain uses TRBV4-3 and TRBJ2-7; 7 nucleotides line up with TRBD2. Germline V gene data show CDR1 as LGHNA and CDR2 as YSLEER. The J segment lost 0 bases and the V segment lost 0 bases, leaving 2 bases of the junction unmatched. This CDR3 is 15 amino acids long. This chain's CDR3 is CASSQEGGSSYEQYF. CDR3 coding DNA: TGCGCCAGCAGCCAAGAGGGGGGGAGCTCCTACGAGCAGTACTTC.

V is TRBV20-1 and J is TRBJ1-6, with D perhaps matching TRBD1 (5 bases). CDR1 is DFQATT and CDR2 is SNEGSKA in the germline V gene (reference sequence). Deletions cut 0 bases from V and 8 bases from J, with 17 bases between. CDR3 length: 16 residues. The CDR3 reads CSARDHGTARHSPLHF. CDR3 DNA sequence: TGCAGTGCTAGAGATCACGGGACGGCTCGCCATTCACCCCTCCACTTT.

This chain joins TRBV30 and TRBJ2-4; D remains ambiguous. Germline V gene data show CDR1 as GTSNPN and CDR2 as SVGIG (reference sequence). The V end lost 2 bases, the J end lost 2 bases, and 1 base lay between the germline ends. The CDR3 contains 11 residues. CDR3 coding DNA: TGTGCCTGGAGTTCCAAAAACATTCAGTACTTC. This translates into CAWSSKNIQYF.

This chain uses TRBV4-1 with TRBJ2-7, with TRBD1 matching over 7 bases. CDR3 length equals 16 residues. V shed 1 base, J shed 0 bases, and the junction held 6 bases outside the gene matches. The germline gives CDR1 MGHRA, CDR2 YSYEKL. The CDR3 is CASSQATGASSYEQYF. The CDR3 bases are TGCGCCAGCAGCCAAGCCACAGGGGCAAGCTCCTACGAGCAGTACTTC.

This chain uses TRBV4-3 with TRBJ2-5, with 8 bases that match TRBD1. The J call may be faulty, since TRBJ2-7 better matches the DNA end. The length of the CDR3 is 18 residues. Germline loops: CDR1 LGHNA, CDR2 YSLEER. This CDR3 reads CASSHGGIGGRGPGEQYF. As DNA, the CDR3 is TGCGCCAGCAGCCATGGTGGAATAGGGGGCAGGGGGCCGGGCGAGCAGTACTTC.

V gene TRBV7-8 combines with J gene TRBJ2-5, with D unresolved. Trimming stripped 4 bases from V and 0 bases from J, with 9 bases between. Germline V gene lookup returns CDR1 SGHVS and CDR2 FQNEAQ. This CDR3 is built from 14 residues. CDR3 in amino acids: CASSSQRHQETQYF. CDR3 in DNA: TGTGCCAGCAGCTCTCAGCGTCACCAAGAGACCCAGTACTTC.

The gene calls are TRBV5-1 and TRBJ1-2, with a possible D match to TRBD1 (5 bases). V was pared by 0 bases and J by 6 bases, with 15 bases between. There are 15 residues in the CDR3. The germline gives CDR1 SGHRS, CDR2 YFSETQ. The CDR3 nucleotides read TGCGCCAGCAGCTTGGTCTACGGCAGGGAGGATGGCTACACCTTC. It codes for CASSLVYGREDGYTF.

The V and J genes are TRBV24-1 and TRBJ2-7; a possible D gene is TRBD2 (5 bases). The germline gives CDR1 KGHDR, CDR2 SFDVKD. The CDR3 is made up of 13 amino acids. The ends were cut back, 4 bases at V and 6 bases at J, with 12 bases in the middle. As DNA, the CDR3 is TGTGCCACCAGTGACCCGGACTTAGGCGAGCAGTACTTC. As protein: CATSDPDLGEQYF.

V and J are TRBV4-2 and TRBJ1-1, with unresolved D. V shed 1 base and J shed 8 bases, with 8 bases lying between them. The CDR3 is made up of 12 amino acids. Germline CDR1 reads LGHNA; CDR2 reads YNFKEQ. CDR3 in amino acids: CASSQVEREAFF. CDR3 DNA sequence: TGTGCCAGCAGCCAAGTAGAACGAGAAGCTTTCTTT.

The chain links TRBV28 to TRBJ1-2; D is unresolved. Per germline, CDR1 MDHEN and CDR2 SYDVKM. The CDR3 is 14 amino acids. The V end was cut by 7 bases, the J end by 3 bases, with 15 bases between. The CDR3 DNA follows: TGTGCCAGCACCCCGGGCCCTGCAGACTATGGCTACACCTTC. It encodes CASTPGPADYGYTF.

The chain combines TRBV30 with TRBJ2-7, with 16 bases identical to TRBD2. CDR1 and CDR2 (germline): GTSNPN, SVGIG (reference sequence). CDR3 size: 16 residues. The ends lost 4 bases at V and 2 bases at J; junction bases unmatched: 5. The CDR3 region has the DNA TGTGCCTGGACACCCGGGACTAGCGGGGGGGCCTACGAGCAGTACTTC. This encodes CAWTPGTSGGAYEQYF.

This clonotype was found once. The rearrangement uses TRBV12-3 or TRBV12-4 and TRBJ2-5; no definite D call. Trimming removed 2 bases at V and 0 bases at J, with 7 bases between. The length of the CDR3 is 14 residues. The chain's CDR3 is CASSLTANQETQYF. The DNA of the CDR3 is TGTGCCAGCAGTTTAACGGCTAACCAAGAGACCCAGTACTTC.

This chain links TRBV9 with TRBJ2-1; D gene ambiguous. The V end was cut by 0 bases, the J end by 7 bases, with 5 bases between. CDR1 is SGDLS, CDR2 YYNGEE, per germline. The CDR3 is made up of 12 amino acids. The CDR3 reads CASSVDSNEQFF. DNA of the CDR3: TGTGCCAGCAGCGTAGACTCGAATGAGCAGTTCTTC.

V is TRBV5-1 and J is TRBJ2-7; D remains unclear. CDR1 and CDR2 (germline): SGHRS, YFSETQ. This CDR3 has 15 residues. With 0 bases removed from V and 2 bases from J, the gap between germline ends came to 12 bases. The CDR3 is CASSLEDGYTYEQYF. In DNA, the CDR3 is TGCGCCAGCAGCTTGGAAGACGGTTATACCTACGAGCAGTACTTC.

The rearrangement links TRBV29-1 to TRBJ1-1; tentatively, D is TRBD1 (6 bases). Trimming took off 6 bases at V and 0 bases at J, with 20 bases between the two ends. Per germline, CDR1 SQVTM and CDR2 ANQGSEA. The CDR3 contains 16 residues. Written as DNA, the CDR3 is TGCAGCGTCCTCGACAGGTTGGGAGCCATGAACACTGAAGCTTTCTTT. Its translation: CSVLDRLGAMNTEAFF.

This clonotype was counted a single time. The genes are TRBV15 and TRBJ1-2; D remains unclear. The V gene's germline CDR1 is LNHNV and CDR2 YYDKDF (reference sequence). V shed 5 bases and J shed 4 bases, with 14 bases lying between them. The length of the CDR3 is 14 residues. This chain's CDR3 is CATSGEARRYGYTF. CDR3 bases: TGTGCCACCAGCGGGGAGGCCCGCCGCTATGGCTACACCTTC. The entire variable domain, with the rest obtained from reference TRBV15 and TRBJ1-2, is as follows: DAMVIQNPRYQVTQFGKPVTLSCSQTLNHNVMYWYQQKSSQAPKLLFHYYDKDFNNEADTPDNFQSRRPNTSFCFLDIRSPGLGDTAMYLCATSGEARRYGYTFGSGTRLTVV.

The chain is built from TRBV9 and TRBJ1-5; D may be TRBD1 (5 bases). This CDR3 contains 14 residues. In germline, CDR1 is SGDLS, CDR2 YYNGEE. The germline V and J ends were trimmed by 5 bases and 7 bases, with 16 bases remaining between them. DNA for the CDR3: TGTGCCAGCAGTATATCAGGGCTCGGCCAGCCCCAGCATTTT. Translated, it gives CASSISGLGQPQHF. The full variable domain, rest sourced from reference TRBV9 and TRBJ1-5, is DSGVTQTPKHLITATGQRVTLRCSPRSGDLSVYWYQQSLDQGLQFLIQYYNGEERAKGNILERFSAQQFPDLHSELNLSSLELGDSALYFCASSISGLGQPQHFGDGTRLSIL.

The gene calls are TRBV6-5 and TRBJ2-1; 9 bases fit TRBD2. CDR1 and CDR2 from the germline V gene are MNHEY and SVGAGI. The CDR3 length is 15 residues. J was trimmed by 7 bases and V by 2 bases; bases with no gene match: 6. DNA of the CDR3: TGTGCCAGCAGTTACGGGGCTAGCGGGGAGAATGAGCAGTTCTTC. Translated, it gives CASSYGASGENEQFF.

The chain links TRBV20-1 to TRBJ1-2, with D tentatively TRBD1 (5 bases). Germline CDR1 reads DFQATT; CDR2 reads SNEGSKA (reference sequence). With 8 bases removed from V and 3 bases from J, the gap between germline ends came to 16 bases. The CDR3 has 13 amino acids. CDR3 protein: CSSGQSRDYGYTF. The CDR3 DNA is TGCAGTTCAGGGCAGAGCAGGGACTATGGCTACACCTTC.

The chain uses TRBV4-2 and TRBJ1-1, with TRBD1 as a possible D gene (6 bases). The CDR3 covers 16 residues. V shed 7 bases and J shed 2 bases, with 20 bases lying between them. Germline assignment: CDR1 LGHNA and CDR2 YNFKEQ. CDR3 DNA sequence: TGTGCCAGCACTCGAATTTCGGGACAAGGAAACACTGAAGCTTTCTTT. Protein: CASTRISGQGNTEAFF.

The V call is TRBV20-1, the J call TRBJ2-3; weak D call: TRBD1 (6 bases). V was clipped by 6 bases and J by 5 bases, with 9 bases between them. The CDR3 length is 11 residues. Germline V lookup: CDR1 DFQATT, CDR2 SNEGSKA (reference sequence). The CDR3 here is CSAMGQDTQYF. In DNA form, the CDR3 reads TGCAGTGCCATGGGACAAGATACGCAGTATTTT.

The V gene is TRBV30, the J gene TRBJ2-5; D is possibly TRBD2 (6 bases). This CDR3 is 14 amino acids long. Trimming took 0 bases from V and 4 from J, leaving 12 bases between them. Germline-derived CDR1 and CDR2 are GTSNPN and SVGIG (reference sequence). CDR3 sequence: CAWSVKRGGETQYF. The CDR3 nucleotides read TGTGCCTGGAGTGTAAAAAGGGGAGGAGAGACCCAGTACTTC.

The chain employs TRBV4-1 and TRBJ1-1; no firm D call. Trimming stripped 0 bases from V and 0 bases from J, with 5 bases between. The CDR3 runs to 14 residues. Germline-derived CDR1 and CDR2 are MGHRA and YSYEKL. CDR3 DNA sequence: TGCGCCAGCAGCCAAGAACTAATGAACACTGAAGCTTTCTTT. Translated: CASSQELMNTEAFF.

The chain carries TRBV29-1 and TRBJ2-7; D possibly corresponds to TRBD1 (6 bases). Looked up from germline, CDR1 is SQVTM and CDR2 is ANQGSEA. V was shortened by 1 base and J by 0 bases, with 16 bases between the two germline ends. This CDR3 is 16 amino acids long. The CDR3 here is CSVEAPRDISSYEQYF. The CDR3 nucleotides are TGCAGCGTTGAAGCGCCGAGGGACATCAGCTCCTACGAGCAGTACTTC.

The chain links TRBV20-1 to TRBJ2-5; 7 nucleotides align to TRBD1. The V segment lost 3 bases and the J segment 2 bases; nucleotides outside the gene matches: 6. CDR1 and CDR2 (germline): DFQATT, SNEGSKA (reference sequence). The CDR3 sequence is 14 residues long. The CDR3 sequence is CSASEGAGQETQYF. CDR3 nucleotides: TGCAGTGCTAGCGAGGGGGCTGGTCAAGAGACCCAGTACTTC.

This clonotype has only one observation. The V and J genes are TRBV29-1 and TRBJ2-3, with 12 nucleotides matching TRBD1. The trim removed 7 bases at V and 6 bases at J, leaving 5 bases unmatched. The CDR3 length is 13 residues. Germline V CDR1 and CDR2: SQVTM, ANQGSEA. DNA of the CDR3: TGCAGCGCCCGGGACAGGGGGCATGATACGCAGTATTTT. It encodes CSARDRGHDTQYF.

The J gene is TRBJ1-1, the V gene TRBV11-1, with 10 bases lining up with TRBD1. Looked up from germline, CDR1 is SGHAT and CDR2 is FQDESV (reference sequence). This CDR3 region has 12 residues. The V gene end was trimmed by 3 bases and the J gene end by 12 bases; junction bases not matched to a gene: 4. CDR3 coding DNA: TGTGCCAGCAGCTTGGGGACAGGGGCGACTTTCTTT. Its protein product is CASSLGTGATFF.

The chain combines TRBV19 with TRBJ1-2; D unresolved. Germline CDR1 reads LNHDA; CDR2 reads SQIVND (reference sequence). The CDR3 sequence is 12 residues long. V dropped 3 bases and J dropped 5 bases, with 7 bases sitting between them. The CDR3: CASSIPKYGYTF. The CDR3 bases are TGTGCCAGTAGTATCCCGAAGTATGGCTACACCTTC. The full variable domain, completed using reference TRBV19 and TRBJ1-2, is DGGITQSPKYLFRKEGQNVTLSCEQNLNHDAMYWYRQDPGQGLRLIYYSQIVNDFQKGDIAEGYSVSREKKESFPLTVTSAQKNPTAFYLCASSIPKYGYTFGSGTRLTVV.

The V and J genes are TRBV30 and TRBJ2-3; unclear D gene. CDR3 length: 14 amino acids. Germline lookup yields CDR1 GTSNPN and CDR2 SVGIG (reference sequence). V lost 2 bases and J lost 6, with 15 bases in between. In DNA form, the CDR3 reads TGTGCCTGGAGTCCGCGGTTGGGCTGGGATACGCAGTATTTT. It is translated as CAWSPRLGWDTQYF.